These T cell receptor beta chains were read from a single sample in a study of long-term antiretroviral therapy in people with HIV. The data were produced by immunoSEQ multiplex PCR, yet TCRdb's version contains in-frame clones alone and is incomplete. This table has over 25,000 clones, approximately 88% appearing once. Specimen: unsorted PBMCs, collected 2.7 to 2.9 years after starting antiretroviral therapy. Receptor source: a man aged 25-40 years with HIV. Both conserved end residues are part of each CDR3. The D gene is left open where the match is weak. Size values are once, few and many counts, or a class for expanded clones, and some rows have none.

>-|-|TRBJ2-5|TRBV20-1
CSARPSVTQYF
TGCAGTGCTAGGCCGTCCGTGACCCAGTACTTC
>-|TRBD1|TRBJ1-2|TRBV28
CASRTTGTYGYTF
TGTGCCAGCAGAACGACAGGGACCTATGGCTACACCTTC
>-|TRBD2|TRBJ2-5|TRBV19
CASSDSGGPRETQYF
TGTGCCAGTAGTGATAGCGGGGGGCCACGAGAGACCCAGTACTTC
>-|-|TRBJ1-4|TRBV19
CASSIEGTLGEKLFF
TGTGCCAGTAGTATAGAGGGCACCTTGGGCGAAAAACTGTTTTTT
>few|TRBD1|TRBJ1-4|TRBV7-9
CASSTGQGRGEKLFF
TGTGCCAGCAGTACCGGACAGGGGAGGGGTGAAAAACTGTTTTTT
>-|-|TRBJ2-2|TRBV29-1
CSVASGADYTGELFF
TGCAGCGTTGCGTCAGGGGCTGATTACACCGGGGAGCTGTTTTTT
>-|-|TRBJ1-1|TRBV5-1
CASSLVATSTEAFF
TGCGCCAGCAGCTTGGTCGCTACGAGCACTGAAGCTTTCTTT
>-|TRBD1|TRBJ1-2|TRBV19
CASSITGGNYGYTF
TGTGCCAGTAGTATAACAGGGGGCAACTATGGCTACACCTTC
>-|TRBD2|TRBJ2-7|TRBV19
CASSAGGGYEQYF
TGTGCCAGTAGCGCGGGGGGAGGCTACGAGCAGTACTTC
>-|-|TRBJ2-3|TRBV5-8
CASSFAGWDTDTQYF
TGTGCCAGCAGCTTCGCGGGGTGGGACACAGATACGCAGTATTTT